Listed below are T cell receptor beta chains from one sample, sequenced in a study of somatic mutations in cytotoxic T cells in rheumatoid arthritis. This table comes from immunoSEQ multiplex PCR, and its TCRdb copy is limited to in-frame clones, with some not included. The sample yields approximately 14,000 clones, more than 70% seen once. Sequenced input: CD8+ T cells sorted from blood. The receptors stem from an adult with rheumatoid arthritis. Each CDR3 is given with its conserved first and last residue. A D gene is named only where the DNA matches it firmly. Some rows have no size entry. The others give once, few or many, or a class for an expanded clone.

size	D	V	J	CDR3	DNA
NA	NA	TRBV7-2	TRBJ1-6	CASSLASGGYSYNSPLHF	TGTGCCAGCAGCTTAGCGTCCGGGGGATACTCCTATAATTCACCCCTCCACTTT
NA	TRBD2	TRBV6-5	TRBJ2-1	CASSYSAGGEYNEQFF	TGTGCCAGCAGTTACTCAGCGGGAGGGGAGTACAATGAGCAGTTCTTC
NA	TRBD1	TRBV7-6	TRBJ2-2	CASSLSQPGTANTGELFF	TGTGCCAGCAGCTTATCTCAACCCGGGACAGCGAACACCGGGGAGCTGTTTTTT
NA	NA	TRBV7-8	TRBJ2-4	CALAGERNIQYF	TGTGCTTTGGCCGGGGAGAGAAACATTCAGTACTTC
NA	NA	TRBV5-1	TRBJ2-7	CASSLDAYEQYF	TGCGCCAGCAGCTTGGATGCTTACGAGCAGTACTTC
NA	NA	TRBV23-1	TRBJ2-1	CASSHPSWGPSLDEQFF	TGCGCCAGCAGTCACCCCTCCTGGGGACCTAGCCTCGATGAGCAGTTCTTC
NA	TRBD1	TRBV27	TRBJ1-5	CASRRGTGESSNQPQHF	TGTGCCAGCAGACGCGGGACAGGCGAAAGTAGCAATCAGCCCCAGCATTTT
NA	TRBD2	TRBV7-2	TRBJ2-2	CASSASGRTGELFF	TGTGCCAGCAGTGCTAGCGGGCGGACCGGGGAGCTGTTTTTT
NA	NA	TRBV18	TRBJ1-5	CASSLISGQNSNQPQHF	TGTGCCAGCTCGCTTATTTCAGGACAGAATAGCAATCAGCCCCAGCATTTT
NA	NA	TRBV5-4	TRBJ1-1	CASSLAADTEAFF	TGTGCCAGCAGCTTGGCGGCTGACACTGAAGCTTTCTTT
once	NA	TRBV7-9	TRBJ2-1	CASSLAGDNEQFF	TGTGCCAGCAGCTTAGCAGGGGACAATGAGCAGTTCTTC
NA	NA	TRBV19	TRBJ2-1	CASRDGAYNEQFF	TGTGCCAGTAGGGACGGAGCCTACAATGAGCAGTTCTTC
NA	NA	TRBV5-1	TRBJ2-7	CASSLDPGSFYEQYF	TGCGCCAGCAGCTTGGACCCAGGTTCGTTCTACGAGCAGTACTTC
few	NA	TRBV7-6	TRBJ1-1	CASTLGGNTEAFF	TGTGCCAGCACCTTGGGGGGGAACACTGAAGCTTTCTTT
NA	NA	TRBV19	TRBJ1-1	CASLLRGMNTEAFF	TGTGCCAGCCTTCTGAGGGGGATGAACACTGAAGCTTTCTTT
once	TRBD2	TRBV19	TRBJ2-1	CASSASGGAYNEQFF	TGTGCCAGTAGTGCTAGCGGAGGGGCCTACAATGAGCAGTTCTTC
NA	NA	TRBV4-2	TRBJ2-5	CASSQAFGETQYF	TGTGCCAGCAGCCAAGCCTTCGGGGAGACCCAGTACTTC
NA	NA	TRBV6-4	TRBJ2-7	CASKGDASYEQYF	TGTGCCAGCAAAGGGGACGCCTCCTACGAGCAGTACTTC
NA	NA	TRBV5-6	TRBJ1-1	CASSLRGYFEAFF	TGTGCCAGCAGCTTGCGGGGGTATTTTGAAGCTTTCTTT
NA	NA	TRBV7-9	TRBJ2-7	CASSPPYGNYEQYF	TGTGCCAGCAGCCCCCCCTACGGGAACTACGAGCAGTACTTC
NA	NA	TRBV19	TRBJ1-1	CASSGENTEAFF	TGTGCCAGTAGTGGAGAGAACACTGAAGCTTTCTTT
NA	TRBD1	TRBV10-3	TRBJ2-7	CAISERTGTYEQYF	TGTGCCATCAGTGAGCGGACAGGGACCTACGAGCAGTACTTC
NA	NA	TRBV7-9	TRBJ2-2	CASSLGAGELFF	TGTGCCAGCAGCTTAGGTGCCGGGGAGCTGTTTTTT
NA	TRBD2	TRBV11-2	TRBJ2-3	CASSSTLAGGTDTQYF	TGTGCCAGCAGCTCGACACTAGCGGGGGGCACAGATACGCAGTATTTT
NA	NA	TRBV27	TRBJ1-1	CASSLSALNTEAFF	TGTGCCAGCAGTTTATCGGCCTTGAACACTGAAGCTTTCTTT
NA	NA	TRBV7-9	TRBJ2-5	CASSPGRNQETQYF	TGTGCCAGCAGCCCCGGACGGAACCAAGAGACCCAGTACTTC